This TCR beta chain comes out of a study of T cell changes during pregnancy in multiple sclerosis. Method: immunoSEQ multiplex PCR; TCRdb's copy keeps in-frame clones and lacks some. The sample records about 40,000 clones, 91% being singletons. The receptor was derived from a female donor with multiple sclerosis, enrolled in a pregnancy study. The starting material was CD8+ T cells from peripheral blood mononuclear cells, obtained before pregnancy.

The CDR3 region is CATQPGSSYEQYF. Here the CDR3 DNA reads TGTGCGACGCAACCGGGGAGCTCCTACGAGCAGTACTTC. The J gene is TRBJ2-7, the V gene TRBV30; a weak D match, TRBD2 (5 bases). CDR3 length: 13 amino acids. Germline CDR1 is GTSNPN and CDR2 is SVGIG (reference sequence).